This TCR beta chain came from a study of OX40 agonist ivuxolimab in advanced cancers. On the study more broadly: There were three patients with partial responses, one having hepatocellular carcinoma and two cutaneous melanoma.

Study-level results: It was not determined which antigens were specifically recognized by the peripheral T cells that had undergone clonal expansion. Both blood CD4+ and CD8+ T cells showed clonal growth by week 6 at 0.1 to 3.0 mg/kg.

Libraries were prepared by immunoSEQ multiplex PCR; TCRdb keeps only in-frame clonotypes and omits some of them. The repertoire has about 26,000 clones, approximately 85% of them found once; the top ten carry about a third. Concerning this clone: As yet, its antigen is unknown.

Autoimmune disease history or systemic immunosuppression led to patient exclusion. The germline gives CDR1 GTSNPN, CDR2 SVGIG (reference sequence). Trimming took 1 base from V and 14 from J; bases not matched to a gene: 6. The CDR3 spans 13 residues. The clonotype originates from an adult with an advanced solid tumor such as melanoma, head and neck, liver or kidney cancer. The gene calls are TRBV30 and TRBJ2-1; 12 bases are shared with TRBD2. This material consisted of CD4+ or CD8+ T cells sorted from blood, taken in a trial of the OX40 agonist ivuxolimab. The CDR3 DNA reads as TGTGCCTGGAGTGAGACTAGCGGGAGACTCGAGTTCTTC. Encoded protein: CAWSETSGRLEFF.